This T cell receptor beta chain is from a study of blood T cell repertoires in COVID-19. There are 14 residues in the CDR3. In germline, CDR1 is ENHRY, CDR2 SYGVKD. V was trimmed by 2 bases and J by 8 bases, leaving 15 bases between them. Method: immunoSEQ multiplex PCR; TCRdb's copy keeps in-frame clones and lacks some. The sample has 140,000 to 150,000 clones; roughly 80% are singletons. The specimen was PBMCs or T cells enriched from blood (not recorded which). The chain links TRBV10-3 to TRBJ1-2; D may be TRBD1 (5 bases). The TCR originated in a woman aged 50 to 60 who had recovered from COVID-19. CDR3 coding DNA: TGTGCCATCAGTGAGCAGGGTACCTTCCGGGGCTACACCTTC. Amino acid sequence: CAISEQGTFRGYTF.